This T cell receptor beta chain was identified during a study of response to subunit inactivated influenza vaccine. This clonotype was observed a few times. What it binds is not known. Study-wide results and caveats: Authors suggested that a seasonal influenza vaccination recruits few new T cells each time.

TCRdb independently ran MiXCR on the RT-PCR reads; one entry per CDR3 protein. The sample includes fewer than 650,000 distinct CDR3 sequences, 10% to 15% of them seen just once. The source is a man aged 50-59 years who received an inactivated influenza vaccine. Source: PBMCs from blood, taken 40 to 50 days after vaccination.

CDR3 sequence: CASSWGSHYEQYF. The CDR3 region has the DNA TGTGCCAGCAGCTGGGGCAGCCACTACGAGCAGTACTTC. The chain recombines TRBV28 with TRBJ2-7, with D maybe TRBD1 (5 bases). CDR3 length: 13 amino acids. Germline V gene lookup returns CDR1 MDHEN and CDR2 SYDVKM. Trimming pared 6 bases from V and 3 bases from J, leaving 12 bases between.